This T cell receptor (beta chain) was captured by sequencing in a study of PD-1 blockade in classical Hodgkin lymphoma. The V gene lost 5 bases and the J gene lost 5 bases, with 7 bases spanning the gap. The CDR3 is made up of 11 amino acids. CDR1 is SGHVS, CDR2 FQNEAQ, per germline. This table comes from immunoSEQ multiplex PCR, and its TCRdb copy is limited to in-frame clones, with some not included. The sample includes just over 25,000 clones, 85% to 90% of them seen just once. Patients all relapsed after autologous stem cell transplantation, and there was variation in brentuximab vedotin exposure.

Source: peripheral blood mononuclear cells (PBMCs), taken at baseline. The sequence derives from a human donor with classical Hodgkin lymphoma. The chain recombines TRBV7-8 with TRBJ2-7; D gene uncertain. The CDR3 DNA reads as TGTGCCAGCAGCCCTTTGAACGAGCAGTACTTC. It is translated as CASSPLNEQYF.